This T cell receptor (beta chain) was identified during a study of early T cells in non-severe SARS-CoV-2 infection. On the study more broadly: Sequenced bulk RNA came from whole blood that was unsorted, and chains were unpaired. Findings and limits, study-wide: There was a bias toward anti-spike CD8 responses in VDJdb matching, which missed private and CD4 specificities.

This clonotype was recorded at least ten times. Its antigen remains unknown. CDR1 is MNHEY, CDR2 SMNVEV, per germline (reference sequence). The ends were cut back, 3 bases at V and 6 bases at J, with 6 bases in the middle. CDR3 size: 12 residues. Attachment of unique molecular identifiers was made to individual cDNA molecules. TCRdb recomputed calls from the 5' RACE reads with MiXCR, one row per CDR3 protein. The sample lists around 65,000 distinct CDR3 sequences; about 12% were seen once. The chain links TRBV27 to TRBJ1-5; D gene ambiguous. The sample consisted of whole blood, taken at baseline. The source is an adult who was a healthcare worker with PCR-confirmed SARS-CoV-2 infection or an uninfected control (not recorded which). The CDR3: CASSFYGQPQHF. CDR3 DNA: TGTGCCAGCAGTTTTTATGGTCAGCCCCAGCATTTT.